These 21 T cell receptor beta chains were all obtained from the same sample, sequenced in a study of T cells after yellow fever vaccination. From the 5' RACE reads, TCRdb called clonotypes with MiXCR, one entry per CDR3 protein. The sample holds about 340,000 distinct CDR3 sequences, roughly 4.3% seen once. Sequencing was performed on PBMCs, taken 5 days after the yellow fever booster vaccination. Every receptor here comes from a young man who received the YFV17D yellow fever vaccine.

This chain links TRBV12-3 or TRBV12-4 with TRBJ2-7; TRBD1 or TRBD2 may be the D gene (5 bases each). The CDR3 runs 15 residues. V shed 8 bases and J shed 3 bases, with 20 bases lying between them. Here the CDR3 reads CASALGGNTRYEQYF. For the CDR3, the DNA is TGTGCCAGCGCCCTTGGGGGTAACACCCGCTACGAGCAGTACTTC.

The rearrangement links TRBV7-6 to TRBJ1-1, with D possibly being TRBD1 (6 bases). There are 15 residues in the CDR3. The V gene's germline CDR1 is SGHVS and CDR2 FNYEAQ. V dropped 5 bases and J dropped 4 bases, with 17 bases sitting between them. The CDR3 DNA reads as TGTGCCAGCAGCACATATAGGGGGGGTAGCACTGAAGCTTTCTTT. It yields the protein CASSTYRGGSTEAFF. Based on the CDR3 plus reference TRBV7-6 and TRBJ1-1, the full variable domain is GAGVSQSPRYKVTKRGQDVALRCDPISGHVSLYWYRQALGQGPEFLTYFNYEAQQDKSGLPNDRFSAERPEGSISTLTIQRTEQRDSAMYRCASSTYRGGSTEAFFGQGTRLTVV.

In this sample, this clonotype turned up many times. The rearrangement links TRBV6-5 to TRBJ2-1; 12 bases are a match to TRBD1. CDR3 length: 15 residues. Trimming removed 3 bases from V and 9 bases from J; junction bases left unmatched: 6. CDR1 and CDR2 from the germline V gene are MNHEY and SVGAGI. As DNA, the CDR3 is TGTGCCAGCAGTTATAGGGACAGGGGGCGGGCTGAGCAGTTCTTC. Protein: CASSYRDRGRAEQFF.

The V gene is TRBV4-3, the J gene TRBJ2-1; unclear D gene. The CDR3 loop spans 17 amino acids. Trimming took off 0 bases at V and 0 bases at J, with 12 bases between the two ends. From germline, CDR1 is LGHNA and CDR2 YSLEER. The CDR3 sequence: CASSQDLARSSYNEQFF. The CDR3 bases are TGCGCCAGCAGCCAAGATCTGGCTAGGAGCTCCTACAATGAGCAGTTCTTC.

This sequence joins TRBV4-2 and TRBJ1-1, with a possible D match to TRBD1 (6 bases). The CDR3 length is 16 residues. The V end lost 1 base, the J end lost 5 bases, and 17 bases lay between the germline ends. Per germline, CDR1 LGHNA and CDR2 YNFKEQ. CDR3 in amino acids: CASSQATWDTRTEAFF. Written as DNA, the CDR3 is TGTGCCAGCAGCCAAGCTACGTGGGACACCAGGACTGAAGCTTTCTTT.

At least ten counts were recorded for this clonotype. The CDR3 region is CASSPPLGQTGANVLTF. The CDR3 region has the DNA TGTGCCAGCAGCCCCCCGCTGGGACAGACTGGGGCCAACGTCCTGACTTTC. V is TRBV7-3 and J is TRBJ2-6; TRBD1 aligns across 7 bases. CDR1 SGHTA and CDR2 FQGTGA come from the germline V gene. After removal of 5 bases from V and 2 bases from J, the junction contained 9 bases not matched to a gene. The CDR3 runs to 17 residues.

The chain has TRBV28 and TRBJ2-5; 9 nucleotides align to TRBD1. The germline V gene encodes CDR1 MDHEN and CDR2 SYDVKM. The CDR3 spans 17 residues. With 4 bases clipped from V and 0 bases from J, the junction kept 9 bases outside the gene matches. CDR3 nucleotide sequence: TGTGCCAGCAGTTCCAAAACCGGGACAGGGAACCAAGAGACCCAGTACTTC. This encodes CASSSKTGTGNQETQYF. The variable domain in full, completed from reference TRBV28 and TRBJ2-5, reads DVKVTQSSRYLVKRTGEKVFLECVQDMDHENMFWYRQDPGLGLRLIYFSYDVKMKEKGDIPEGYSVSREKKERFSLILESASTNQTSMYLCASSSKTGTGNQETQYFGPGTRLLVL.

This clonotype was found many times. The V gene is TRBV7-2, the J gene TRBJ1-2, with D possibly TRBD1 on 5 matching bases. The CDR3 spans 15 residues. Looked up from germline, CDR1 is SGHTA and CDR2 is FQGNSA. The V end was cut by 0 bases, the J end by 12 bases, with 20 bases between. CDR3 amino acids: CASSLALGIPGTHTF. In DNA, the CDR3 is TGTGCCAGCAGCTTAGCGCTGGGGATTCCCGGGACCCACACCTTC.

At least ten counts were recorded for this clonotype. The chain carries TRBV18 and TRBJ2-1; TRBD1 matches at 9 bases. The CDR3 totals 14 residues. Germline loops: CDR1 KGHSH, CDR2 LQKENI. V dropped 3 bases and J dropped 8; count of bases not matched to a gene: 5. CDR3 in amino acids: CASSPGQGFDEQFF. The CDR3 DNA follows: TGTGCCAGCTCACCCGGACAGGGGTTTGATGAGCAGTTCTTC.

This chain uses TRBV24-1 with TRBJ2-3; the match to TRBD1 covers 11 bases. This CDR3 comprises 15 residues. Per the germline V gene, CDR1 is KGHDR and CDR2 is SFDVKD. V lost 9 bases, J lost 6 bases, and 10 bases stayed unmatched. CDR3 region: CATPPGQGVTDTQYF. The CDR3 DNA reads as TGTGCCACCCCCCCGGGACAGGGGGTAACGGATACGCAGTATTTT.

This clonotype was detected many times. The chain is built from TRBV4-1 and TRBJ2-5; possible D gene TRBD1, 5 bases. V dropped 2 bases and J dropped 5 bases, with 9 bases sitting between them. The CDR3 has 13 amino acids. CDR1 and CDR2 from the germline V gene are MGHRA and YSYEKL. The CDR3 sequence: CASSQMTVETQYF. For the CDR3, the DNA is TGCGCCAGCAGCCAAATGACAGTTGAGACCCAGTACTTC.

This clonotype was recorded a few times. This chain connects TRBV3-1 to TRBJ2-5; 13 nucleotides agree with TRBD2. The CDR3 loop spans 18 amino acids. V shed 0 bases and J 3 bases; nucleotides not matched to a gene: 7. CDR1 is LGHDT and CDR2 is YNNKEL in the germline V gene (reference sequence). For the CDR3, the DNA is TGTGCCAGCAGCCAAGAGGGGACTAGCGGGGTGGCTAAAGAGACCCAGTACTTC. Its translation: CASSQEGTSGVAKETQYF.

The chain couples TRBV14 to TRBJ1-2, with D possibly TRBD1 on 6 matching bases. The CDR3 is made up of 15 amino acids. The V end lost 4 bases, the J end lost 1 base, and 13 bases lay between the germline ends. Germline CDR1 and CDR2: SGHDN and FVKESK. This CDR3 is CASSRNRDDNYGYTF. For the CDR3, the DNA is TGTGCCAGCAGCCGGAACAGGGACGATAACTATGGCTACACCTTC.

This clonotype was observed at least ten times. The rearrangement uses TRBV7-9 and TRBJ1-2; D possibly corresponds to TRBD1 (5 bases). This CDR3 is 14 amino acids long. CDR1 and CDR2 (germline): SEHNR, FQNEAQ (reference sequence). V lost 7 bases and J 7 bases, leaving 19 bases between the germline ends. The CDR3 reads CASNLNYDRTGYTF. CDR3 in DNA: TGTGCCAGCAACCTGAACTATGACAGAACTGGCTACACCTTC.

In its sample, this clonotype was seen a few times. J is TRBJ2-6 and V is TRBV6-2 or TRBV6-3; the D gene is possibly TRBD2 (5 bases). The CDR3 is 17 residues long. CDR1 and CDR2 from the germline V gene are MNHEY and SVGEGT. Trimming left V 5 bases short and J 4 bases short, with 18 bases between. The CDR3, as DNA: TGTGCCAGCAGTCGGGCTAGCACCCCCTCCGGGGCCAACGTCCTGACTTTC. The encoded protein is CASSRASTPSGANVLTF.

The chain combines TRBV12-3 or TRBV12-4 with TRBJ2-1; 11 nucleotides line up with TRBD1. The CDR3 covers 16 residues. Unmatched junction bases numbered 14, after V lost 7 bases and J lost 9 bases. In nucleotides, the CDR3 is TGTGCCAGCACCCTAGGACAGGGGGCCTCTAGGGCTGAGCAGTTCTTC. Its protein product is CASTLGQGASRAEQFF.

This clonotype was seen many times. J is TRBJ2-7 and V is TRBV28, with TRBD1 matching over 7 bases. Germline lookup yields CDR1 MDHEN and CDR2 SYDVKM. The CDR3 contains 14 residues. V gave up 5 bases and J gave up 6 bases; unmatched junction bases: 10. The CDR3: CASSHQQGKGEQYV. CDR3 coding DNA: TGTGCCAGCAGTCACCAACAGGGGAAGGGCGAGCAGTACGTC.

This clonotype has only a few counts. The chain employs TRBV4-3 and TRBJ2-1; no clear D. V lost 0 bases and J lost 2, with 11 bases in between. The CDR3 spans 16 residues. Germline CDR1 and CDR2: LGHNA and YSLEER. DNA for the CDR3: TGCGCCAGCAGCCAAGATATGAGCGCGGCCTACAATGAGCAGTTCTTC. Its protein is CASSQDMSAAYNEQFF.

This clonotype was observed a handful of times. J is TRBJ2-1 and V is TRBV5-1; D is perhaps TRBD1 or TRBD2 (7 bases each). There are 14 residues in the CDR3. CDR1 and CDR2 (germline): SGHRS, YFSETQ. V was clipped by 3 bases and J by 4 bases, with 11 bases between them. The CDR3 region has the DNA TGCGCCAGCAGCTGGGGGGGACAGTACAATGAGCAGTTCTTC. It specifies CASSWGGQYNEQFF. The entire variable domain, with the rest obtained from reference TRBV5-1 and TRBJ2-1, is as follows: KAGVTQTPRYLIKTRGQQVTLSCSPISGHRSVSWYQQTPGQGLQFLFEYFSETQRNKGNFPGRFSGRQFSNSRSEMNVSTLELGDSALYLCASSWGGQYNEQFFGPGTRLTVL.

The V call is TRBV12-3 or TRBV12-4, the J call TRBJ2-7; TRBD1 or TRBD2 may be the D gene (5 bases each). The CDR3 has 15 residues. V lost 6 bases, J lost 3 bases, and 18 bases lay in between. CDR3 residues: CASSLGDPESYEQYV. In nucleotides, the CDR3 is TGTGCCAGCAGCCTGGGGGATCCGGAAAGCTACGAGCAGTACGTC.

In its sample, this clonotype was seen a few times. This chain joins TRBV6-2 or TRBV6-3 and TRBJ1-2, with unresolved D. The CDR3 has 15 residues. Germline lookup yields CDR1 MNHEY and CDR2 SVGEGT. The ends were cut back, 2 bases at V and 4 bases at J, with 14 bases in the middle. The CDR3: CASSYTREAIYGYTF. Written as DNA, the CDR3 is TGTGCCAGCAGTTACACCCGGGAGGCGATCTATGGCTACACCTTC.